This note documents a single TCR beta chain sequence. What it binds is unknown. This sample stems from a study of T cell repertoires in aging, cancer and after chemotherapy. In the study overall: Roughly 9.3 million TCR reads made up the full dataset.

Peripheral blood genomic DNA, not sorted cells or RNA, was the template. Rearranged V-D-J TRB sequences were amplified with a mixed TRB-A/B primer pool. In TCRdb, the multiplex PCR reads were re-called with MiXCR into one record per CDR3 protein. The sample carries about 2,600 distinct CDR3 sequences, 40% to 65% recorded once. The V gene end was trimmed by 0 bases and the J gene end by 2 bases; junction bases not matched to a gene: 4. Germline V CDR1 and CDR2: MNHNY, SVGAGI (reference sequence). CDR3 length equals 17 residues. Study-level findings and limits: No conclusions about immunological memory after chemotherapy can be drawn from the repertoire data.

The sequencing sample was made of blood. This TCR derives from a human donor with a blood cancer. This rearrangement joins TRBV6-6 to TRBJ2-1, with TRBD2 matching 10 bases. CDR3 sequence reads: CASSYSGLAGAYNEQFF. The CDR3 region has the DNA TGTGCCAGCAGTTACTCGGGCCTAGCGGGGGCCTACAATGAGCAGTTCTTC.